What follows describes a single T cell receptor beta chain. Its antigen is currently unknown. The data stem from a study of cytomegalovirus exposure and HLA in healthy donors. Findings and limits, study-wide: Among the most significant clusters, several appeared linked to common viral pathogens in a later analysis.

The CDR3 spans 16 residues. Trimming cost V 3 bases and J 1 base; bases outside gene matches: 6. Germline V gene sequence: CDR1 SGHNT, CDR2 YYREEE (reference sequence). The donors gave bone marrow, and they were healthy. This PCR relied on a set of 60 Vbeta primers and 13 Jbeta primers. Clones were read by immunoSEQ multiplex PCR, and TCRdb kept only the in-frame ones, dropping some. The sample lists roughly 150,000 clones; roughly 80% were seen once. Material: PBMCs. The V gene is TRBV5-4, the J gene TRBJ1-4; 7 bases are a match to TRBD1. The clonotype was recovered from a man aged 50-59 years in good health and CMV-seropositive. The CDR3: CASSSYRGGTNEKLFF. In nucleotides, the CDR3 is TGTGCCAGCAGCTCCTACAGGGGAGGAACTAATGAAAAACTGTTTTTT.